Listed below are T cell receptor beta chains from one sample, sequenced in a study of T cell responses to AZD1222 COVID-19 vaccine. TCRdb's table, derived via immunoSEQ multiplex PCR, lists solely in-frame clones and lacks some. The sample records 130,000 to 150,000 clones, approximately 90% being singletons. The sample consisted of peripheral blood, taken on day 0 of AZD1222 vaccination. Every receptor here comes from an adult in good health. The conserved cysteine and the conserved F or W are not part of the CDR3 here.

>11|TRBJ2-3|TRBV10-1
ASSDTSTDTQY
>13|TRBJ1-5|TRBV28
ASSLYPIGSQPQH
>13|TRBJ2-7|TRBV7-2
ASSLAGGSGYEQY
>9|TRBJ2-3|TRBV21-1
ATDSTDTQY
>14|TRBJ1-3|TRBV5-4
ASSLDGTVSGNTIY
>12|TRBJ1-3|TRBV4-2
ASSRAKDGNTIY
>14|TRBJ1-1|TRBV29-1
SVDLRGAYMNTEAF
>11|TRBJ2-1|TRBV10-3
AISSAPADEQF
>12|TRBJ1-4|TRBV28
ASRGDITNEKLF
>11|TRBJ1-2|TRBV5-1
ASSRGQGGGYT
>12|TRBJ2-5|TRBV9
ASSVGSLQETQY
>11|TRBJ2-2|TRBV11-3
ASSPRGQRELF
>14|TRBJ2-3|TRBV10-3
AITGLAGALTDTQY
>11|TRBJ2-1|TRBV7-2
ASSRWQYNEQF
>13|TRBJ1-2|TRBV4-2
ASSQEGRGNYGYT
>12|TRBJ1-2|TRBV27
ASSHVGGGYGYT
>14|TRBJ1-4|TRBV3-1/TRBV3-2
ASSPIRESTNEKLF
>16|TRBJ2-1|TRBV7-2
ASSSRTSRLSLNNEQF
>12|TRBJ1-1|TRBV19
ASSISMGNTEAF
>13|TRBJ2-2|TRBV6-6
ASSPGGANTGELF
>13|TRBJ2-7|TRBV3-1/TRBV3-2
ASSRASGQGAEQY
>12|TRBJ1-1|TRBV7-9
ASSEMGPNTEAF
>13|TRBJ2-5|TRBV6-6
ASRSPRGLGETQY
>14|TRBJ2-7|TRBV5-1
ASSLYSVSATYEQY
>10|TRBJ2-7|TRBV6-1
ASSELVGEQY
>15|TRBJ1-2|TRBV7-6
ASSLTGTKVNNYGYT
>12|TRBJ1-1|TRBV6-5
ASSSGGGNTEAF
>14|TRBJ2-1|TRBV4-3
ASSPSGQESYNEQF
>15|TRBJ1-2|TRBV30
AWNRGIQEGLNYGYT
>12|TRBJ1-4|TRBV2
ASIVPTGDEKLF
>9|TRBJ1-1|TRBV30
AWMGPTEAF
>10|TRBJ2-1|TRBV7-2
ASSFLVNEQF
>10|TRBJ2-1|TRBV30
AFRDRLNEQF
>11|TRBJ1-2|TRBV7-2
ASSFRQGDGYT
>16|TRBJ2-2|TRBV7-3
ASSLNPTGTGGTGELF
>13|TRBJ1-2|TRBV7-3
ASSLGQASVYGYT
>14|TRBJ1-1|TRBV27
ASSLSPDRSDTEAF
>12|TRBJ1-1|TRBV6-5
AGWLSSVNTEAF
>12|TRBJ1-5|TRBV18
ASSPSNSNQPQH
>12|TRBJ2-7|TRBV10-3
ATTKGQVGSEQY
>12|TRBJ1-4|TRBV6-6
ASSYFPKSEKLF
>15|TRBJ1-4|TRBV27
ASSPTRPGQGDEKLF
>13|TRBJ2-1|TRBV28
ASSLIAGGYNEQF
>9|TRBJ1-6|TRBV29-1
SALQGASLH
>11|TRBJ1-5|TRBV7-3
ASSLGGGQPQH
>9|TRBJ2-5|TRBV27
ASRGQETQY
>12|TRBJ1-1|TRBV11-2
ASSVGGLNTEAF
>14|TRBJ2-5|TRBV7-8
ASSLGPGVSQETQY
>10|TRBJ1-3|TRBV19
ASSSSGDTIY